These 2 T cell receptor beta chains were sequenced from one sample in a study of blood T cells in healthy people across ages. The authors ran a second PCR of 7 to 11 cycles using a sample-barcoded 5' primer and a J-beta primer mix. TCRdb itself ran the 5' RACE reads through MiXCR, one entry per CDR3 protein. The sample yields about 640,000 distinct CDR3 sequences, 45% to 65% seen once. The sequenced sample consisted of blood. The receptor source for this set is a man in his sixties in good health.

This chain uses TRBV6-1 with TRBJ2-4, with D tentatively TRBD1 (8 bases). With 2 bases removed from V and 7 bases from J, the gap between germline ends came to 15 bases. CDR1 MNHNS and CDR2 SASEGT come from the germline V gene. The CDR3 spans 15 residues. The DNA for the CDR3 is TGTGCCAGCAGTGAACCCGGACAGGGAGGGAACATTCAGTACTTC. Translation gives CASSEPGQGGNIQYF.

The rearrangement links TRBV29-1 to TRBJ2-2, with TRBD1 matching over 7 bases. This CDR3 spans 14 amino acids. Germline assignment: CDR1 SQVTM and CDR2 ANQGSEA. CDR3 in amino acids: CSGSVTGQTGELFF. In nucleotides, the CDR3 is TGCAGTGGAAGTGTGACAGGGCAAACCGGGGAGCTGTTTTTT.